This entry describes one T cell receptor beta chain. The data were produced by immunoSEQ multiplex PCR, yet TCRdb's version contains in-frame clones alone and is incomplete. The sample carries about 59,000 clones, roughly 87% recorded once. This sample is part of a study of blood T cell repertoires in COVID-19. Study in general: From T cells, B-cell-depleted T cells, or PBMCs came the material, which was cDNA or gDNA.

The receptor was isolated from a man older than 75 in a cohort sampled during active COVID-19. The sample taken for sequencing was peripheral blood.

The CDR3 loop is CASSALRQGAQTGNTIYF. CDR3 nucleotides: TGTGCCAGCAGCGCGTTAAGACAGGGGGCGCAAACTGGAAACACCATATATTTT. The chain joins TRBV9 to TRBJ1-3; TRBD1 agrees at 10 bases. Germline-derived CDR1 and CDR2 are SGDLS and YYNGEE. The CDR3 runs to 18 residues. The V segment lost 3 bases and the J segment 2 bases; nucleotides outside the gene matches: 11.